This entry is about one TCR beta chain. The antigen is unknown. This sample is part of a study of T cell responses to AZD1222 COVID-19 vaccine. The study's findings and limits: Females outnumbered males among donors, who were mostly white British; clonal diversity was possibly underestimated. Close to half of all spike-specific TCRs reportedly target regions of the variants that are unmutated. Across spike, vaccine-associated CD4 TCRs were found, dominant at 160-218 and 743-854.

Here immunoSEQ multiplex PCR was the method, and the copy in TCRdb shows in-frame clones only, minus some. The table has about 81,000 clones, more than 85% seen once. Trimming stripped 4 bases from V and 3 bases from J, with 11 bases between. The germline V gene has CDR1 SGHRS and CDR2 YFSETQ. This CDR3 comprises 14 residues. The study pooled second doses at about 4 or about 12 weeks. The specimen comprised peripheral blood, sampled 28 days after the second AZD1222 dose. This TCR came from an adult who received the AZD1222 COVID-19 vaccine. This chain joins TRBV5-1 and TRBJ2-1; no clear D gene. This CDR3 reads CASSPTMNYNEQFF. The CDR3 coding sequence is TGCGCCAGCAGCCCCACGATGAACTACAATGAGCAGTTCTTC.